This TCR beta chain emerged from a study of cytomegalovirus exposure and HLA in healthy donors. Use of 60 Vbeta and 13 Jbeta primers characterized the PCR. Clones were read by immunoSEQ multiplex PCR, and TCRdb kept only the in-frame ones, dropping some. The sample includes hundreds of thousands of clones, about 78% of them seen just once. With 3 bases clipped from V and 0 bases from J, the junction kept 11 bases outside the gene matches. This CDR3 is 17 amino acids long. Germline loops: CDR1 SGDLS, CDR2 YYNGEE. This clone appeared once. Its specificity is not known. Overall study results and limits: In terms of immune exposure information, only CMV serostatus was available. One variant, a missense change in DCLRE1C, was linked in a later analysis to TCR beta V- and J-gene trimming. TCR beta sequences reportedly predicted most subjects' HLA-A and HLA-B alleles accurately. Sequencing depth across donors, presence/absence analyses assumed, was roughly uniform.

This TCR came from a male donor in good health and CMV-seronegative. The J gene is TRBJ1-2, the V gene TRBV9; 7 positions agree with TRBD1. Sequencing input: PBMCs. The CDR3 bases are TGTGCCAGCAGCGACACTGGGACAGCCTTTTCTAACTATGGCTACACCTTC. Its translation is CASSDTGTAFSNYGYTF.